These 15 T cell receptor beta chains were all obtained from the same sample, sequenced in a study of cytomegalovirus exposure and HLA in healthy donors. The PCR contained 60 Vbeta and 13 Jbeta primers. Profiled with immunoSEQ multiplex PCR; TCRdb holds only in-frame clones, not every one. This table has approximately 110,000 clones, less than 80% appearing once. The material sequenced was PBMCs. The receptors stem from a woman in her 40s in good health and CMV-seronegative.

Here the CDR3 reads CASSRGLAGGETQYF. For the CDR3, the DNA is TGCGCCAGCAGCCGAGGACTAGCGGGAGGAGAGACCCAGTACTTC. The V call is TRBV4-1, the J call TRBJ2-5; 14 nucleotides align to TRBD2. The CDR3 loop spans 15 amino acids. V lost 4 bases to trimming and J lost 4 bases; unmatched junction nucleotides: 2. CDR1 MGHRA and CDR2 YSYEKL come from the germline V gene.

This sequence joins TRBV4-3 and TRBJ1-1; TRBD1 might be the D (6 bases). Trimming took off 3 bases at V and 3 bases at J, with 29 bases between the two ends. The CDR3 has 20 amino acids. The V gene's germline CDR1 is LGHNA and CDR2 YSLEER. CDR3 coding DNA: TGCGCCAGCAGCCACCCTAGGGGGGGCCAGGGTCGGACGCGGGACACTGAAGCTTTCTTT. The encoded protein is CASSHPRGGQGRTRDTEAFF.

The chain joins TRBV11-2 to TRBJ2-7, with 8 bases that match TRBD2. V shed 5 bases and J 4 bases; nucleotides not matched to a gene: 13. CDR1 and CDR2 (germline): SGHAT, FQNNGV. This CDR3 has 16 amino acids. The CDR3 protein is CASSPRTSSEMYEQYF. The CDR3 nucleotides read TGTGCCAGCAGCCCCAGGACTAGCTCCGAAATGTACGAGCAGTACTTC.

The chain joins TRBV7-7 to TRBJ2-1; 14 bases are shared with TRBD2. The CDR3 sequence is 15 residues long. Germline trimming cut 5 bases from V and 6 bases from J; bases unmatched to any gene: 3. Germline V CDR1 and CDR2: SSHAT, FNYEAQ (reference sequence). The CDR3 is CASSVGTSGSNEQFF. The CDR3 DNA reads as TGTGCCAGCAGCGTCGGGACTAGCGGGAGCAATGAGCAGTTCTTC.

This rearrangement joins TRBV6-5 to TRBJ1-2, with 11 bases aligning to TRBD1. The junction had 6 bases not matched to a gene; V was cut back by 3 bases and J by 6 bases. Germline CDR1 reads MNHEY; CDR2 reads SVGAGI. The CDR3 is 15 residues long. DNA of the CDR3: TGTGCCAGCAGTTATACCGGGACAGGGGGTGATGGCTACACCTTC. This translates into CASSYTGTGGDGYTF.

The genes are TRBV5-1 and TRBJ2-7; 11 bases line up with TRBD2. The length of the CDR3 is 14 residues. Germline values: CDR1 SGHRS, CDR2 YFSETQ. The V and J ends lost 4 bases and 5 bases, in that order; junction bases with no gene match: 5. CDR3 sequence (DNA): TGCGCCAGCAGCCTAGCGGGGGGCCGGGACGAGCAGTACTTC. As protein: CASSLAGGRDEQYF.

This clone was counted between two and nine times. The chain carries TRBV4-3 and TRBJ1-6; D is unclear. This CDR3 is 13 amino acids long. CDR1 LGHNA and CDR2 YSLEER come from the germline V gene. The germline V and J ends were trimmed by 4 bases and 15 bases, with 16 bases remaining between them. CDR3 bases: TGCGCCAGCAGCCGGAGCGGGTTTGGGTTCCTCCACTTT. This codes for CASSRSGFGFLHF.

The J gene is TRBJ1-1, the V gene TRBV6-8; tentative D call: TRBD1 (6 bases). The V gene lost 5 bases and the J gene lost 4 bases, with 20 bases spanning the gap. From germline, CDR1 is MNHGY and CDR2 SAAAGT. This CDR3 has 16 amino acids. CDR3 DNA sequence: TGTGCCAGCAGTGCCACTTCCAGGGGCCTTAGCACTGAAGCTTTCTTT. Translated, it gives CASSATSRGLSTEAFF.

The chain is built from TRBV29-1 and TRBJ1-2; 9 bases agree with TRBD1. Trimming cost V 3 bases and J 8 bases; bases outside gene matches: 7. The CDR3 is 13 residues long. Germline CDR1 reads SQVTM; CDR2 reads ANQGSEA. CDR3 coding DNA: TGCAGCGTTGAGAAAGGACAGGGGATGGGCTACACCTTC. Amino acids: CSVEKGQGMGYTF.

This chain links TRBV5-1 with TRBJ2-1; the match to TRBD2 covers 10 bases. The CDR3 sequence is 17 residues long. Germline V CDR1 and CDR2: SGHRS, YFSETQ. J gave up 8 bases and V 4 bases, and 15 bases lay outside the gene matches. CDR3 protein: CASSPTRGGLALDEQFF. In DNA form, the CDR3 reads TGCGCCAGCAGCCCAACTCGAGGGGGACTAGCGTTGGATGAGCAGTTCTTC.

The genes are TRBV5-1 and TRBJ2-3; 7 bases align to TRBD1. The CDR3 is 15 residues long. Germline trimming cut 0 bases from V and 0 bases from J; bases unmatched to any gene: 1. From germline, CDR1 is SGHRS and CDR2 YFSETQ. CDR3 in amino acids: CASSLEGASTDTQYF. In nucleotides, the CDR3 is TGCGCCAGCAGCTTGGAGGGGGCTAGCACAGATACGCAGTATTTT.

CDR3 sequence (DNA): TGTGCCAGCAGCTTCGGGACTTACAATCAGCCCCAGCATTTT. It is translated as CASSFGTYNQPQHF. This chain joins TRBV7-8 and TRBJ1-5; D perhaps matches TRBD1 (5 bases). The germline CDR1 and CDR2 sequences are SGHVS and FQNEAQ. The V and J ends lost 3 bases and 3 bases respectively, with 9 bases between them. The CDR3 spans 14 residues.

The chain recombines TRBV27 with TRBJ2-1; no reliable D call. V dropped 2 bases and J dropped 0 bases, with 5 bases sitting between them. The V gene's germline CDR1 is MNHEY and CDR2 SMNVEV (reference sequence). The CDR3 is 14 residues long. CDR3 amino acids: CASSLPSSYNEQFF. The CDR3 DNA reads as TGTGCCAGCAGTTTACCCAGCTCCTACAATGAGCAGTTCTTC.

The J gene is TRBJ2-7, the V gene TRBV7-2; TRBD1 agrees at 10 bases. Germline V gene sequence: CDR1 SGHTA, CDR2 FQGNSA. Unmatched junction bases numbered 8, after V lost 5 bases and J lost 4 bases. The CDR3 is made up of 15 amino acids. CDR3 sequence reads: CASSPDRGQGYEQYF. The CDR3 DNA reads TGTGCCAGCAGCCCAGACAGGGGGCAGGGTTACGAGCAGTACTTC. Using reference TRBV7-2 and TRBJ2-7 for the parts outside the CDR3, the full variable domain is GAGVSQSPSNKVTEKGKDVELRCDPISGHTALYWYRQSLGQGLEFLIYFQGNSAPDKSGLPSDRFSAERTGGSVSTLTIQRTQQEDSAVYLCASSPDRGQGYEQYFGPGTRLTVT.

The rearrangement uses TRBV2 and TRBJ2-5; D possibly matches TRBD1 or TRBD2 (5 bases each). The J call may be wrong; the DNA end is better matched by TRBJ2-7. From germline, CDR1 is SNHLY and CDR2 FYNNEI. CDR3 length equals 13 residues. CDR3 region: CASTSRGGYEQYF. DNA for the CDR3: TGTGCCAGCACCTCCCGTGGGGGCTACGAGCAGTACTTC.